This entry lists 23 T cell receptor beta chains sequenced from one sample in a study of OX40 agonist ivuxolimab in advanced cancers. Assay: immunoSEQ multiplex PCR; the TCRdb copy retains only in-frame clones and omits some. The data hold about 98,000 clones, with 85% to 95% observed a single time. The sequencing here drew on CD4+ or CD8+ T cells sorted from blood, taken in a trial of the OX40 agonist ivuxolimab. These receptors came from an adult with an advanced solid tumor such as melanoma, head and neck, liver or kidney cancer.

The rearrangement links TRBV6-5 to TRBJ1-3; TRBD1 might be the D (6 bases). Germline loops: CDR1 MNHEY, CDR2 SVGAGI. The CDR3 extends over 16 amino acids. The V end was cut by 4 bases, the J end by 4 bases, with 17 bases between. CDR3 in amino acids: CASSFDRLISGNTIYF. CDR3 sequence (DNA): TGTGCCAGCAGTTTTGACAGGCTAATATCCGGAAACACCATATATTTT.

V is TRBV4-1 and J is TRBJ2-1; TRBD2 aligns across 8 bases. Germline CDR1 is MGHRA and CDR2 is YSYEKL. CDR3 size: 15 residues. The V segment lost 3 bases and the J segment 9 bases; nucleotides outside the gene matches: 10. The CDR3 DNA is TGCGCCAGCAGCCAGAATGGACTAGCTTATAGTGAGCAGTTCTTC. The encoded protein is CASSQNGLAYSEQFF.

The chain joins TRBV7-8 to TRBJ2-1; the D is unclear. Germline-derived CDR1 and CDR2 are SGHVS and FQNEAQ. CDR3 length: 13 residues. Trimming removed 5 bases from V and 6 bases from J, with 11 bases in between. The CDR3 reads CASSPSVVNEQFF. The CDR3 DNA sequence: TGTGCCAGCAGCCCCTCCGTTGTCAATGAGCAGTTCTTC.

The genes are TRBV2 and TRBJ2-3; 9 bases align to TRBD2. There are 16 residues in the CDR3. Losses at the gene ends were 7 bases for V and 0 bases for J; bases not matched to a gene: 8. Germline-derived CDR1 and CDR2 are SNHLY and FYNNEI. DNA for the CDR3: TGTGCCAGCACTCCAGCGACTAGCGGAAGCACAGATACGCAGTATTTT. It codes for CASTPATSGSTDTQYF.

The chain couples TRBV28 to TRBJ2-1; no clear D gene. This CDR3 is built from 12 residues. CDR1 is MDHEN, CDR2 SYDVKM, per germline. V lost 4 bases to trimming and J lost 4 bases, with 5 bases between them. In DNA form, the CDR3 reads TGTGCCAGCAGTTCGCTGTACAATGAGCAGTTCTTC. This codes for CASSSLYNEQFF. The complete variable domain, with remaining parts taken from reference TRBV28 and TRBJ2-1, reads DVKVTQSSRYLVKRTGEKVFLECVQDMDHENMFWYRQDPGLGLRLIYFSYDVKMKEKGDIPEGYSVSREKKERFSLILESASTNQTSMYLCASSSLYNEQFFGPGTRLTVL.

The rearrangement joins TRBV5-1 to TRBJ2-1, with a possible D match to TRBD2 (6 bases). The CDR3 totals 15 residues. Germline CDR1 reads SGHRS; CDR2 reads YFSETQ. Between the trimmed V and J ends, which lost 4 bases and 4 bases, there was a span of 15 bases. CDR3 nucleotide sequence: TGCGCCAGCAGCGTGACTAGTGCCGCGTACAATGAGCAGTTCTTC. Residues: CASSVTSAAYNEQFF.

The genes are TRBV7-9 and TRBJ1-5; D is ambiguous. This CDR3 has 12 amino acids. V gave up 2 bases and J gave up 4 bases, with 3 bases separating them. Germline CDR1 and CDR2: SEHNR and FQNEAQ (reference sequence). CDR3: CASSLLNQPQHF. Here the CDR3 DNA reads TGTGCCAGCAGCTTATTGAATCAGCCCCAGCATTTT.

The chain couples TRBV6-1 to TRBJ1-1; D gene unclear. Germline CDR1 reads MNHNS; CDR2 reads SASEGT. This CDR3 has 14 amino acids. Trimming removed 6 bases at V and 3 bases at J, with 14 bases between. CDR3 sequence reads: CASSPDGRDTEAFF. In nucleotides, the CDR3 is TGTGCCAGCAGCCCGGACGGGAGGGACACTGAAGCTTTCTTT.

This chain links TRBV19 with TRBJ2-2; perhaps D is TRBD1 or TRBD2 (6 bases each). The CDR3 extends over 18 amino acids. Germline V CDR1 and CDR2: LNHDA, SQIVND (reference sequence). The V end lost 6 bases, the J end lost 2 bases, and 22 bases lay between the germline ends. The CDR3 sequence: CASRPRRGQGYNTGELFF. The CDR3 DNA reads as TGTGCCAGTAGACCAAGGAGGGGTCAGGGGTACAACACCGGGGAGCTGTTTTTT.

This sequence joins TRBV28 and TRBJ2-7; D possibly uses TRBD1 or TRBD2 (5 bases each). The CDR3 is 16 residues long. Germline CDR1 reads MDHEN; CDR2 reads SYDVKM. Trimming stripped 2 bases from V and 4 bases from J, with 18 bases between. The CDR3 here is CASSLPLGASGYEQYF. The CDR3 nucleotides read TGTGCCAGCAGTTTACCCCTGGGAGCCTCAGGGTACGAGCAGTACTTC.

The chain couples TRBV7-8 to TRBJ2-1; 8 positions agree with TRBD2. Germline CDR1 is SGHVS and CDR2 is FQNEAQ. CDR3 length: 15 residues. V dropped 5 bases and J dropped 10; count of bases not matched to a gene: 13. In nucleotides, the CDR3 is TGTGCCAGCAGCAGTAGCGGGGTTTGGGCTACCGAGCAGTTCTTC. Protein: CASSSSGVWATEQFF.

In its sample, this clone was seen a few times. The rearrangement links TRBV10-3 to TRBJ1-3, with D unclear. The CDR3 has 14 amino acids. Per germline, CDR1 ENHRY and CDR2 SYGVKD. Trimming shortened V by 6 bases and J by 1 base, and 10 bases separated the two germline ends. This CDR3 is CAIRSQLSGNTIYF. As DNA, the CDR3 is TGTGCCATCAGGTCGCAATTATCTGGAAACACCATATATTTT.

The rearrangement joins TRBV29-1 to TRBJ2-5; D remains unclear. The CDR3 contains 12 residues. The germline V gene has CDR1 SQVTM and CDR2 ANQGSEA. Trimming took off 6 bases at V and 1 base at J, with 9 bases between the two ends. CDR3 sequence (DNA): TGCAGCGTGGTGATCGGCCAAGAGACCCAGTACTTC. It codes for CSVVIGQETQYF.

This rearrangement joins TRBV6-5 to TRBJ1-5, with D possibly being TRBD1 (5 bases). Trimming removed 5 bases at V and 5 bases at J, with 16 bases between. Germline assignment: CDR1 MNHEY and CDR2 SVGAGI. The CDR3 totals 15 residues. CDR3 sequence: CASSRSGTVDQPQHF. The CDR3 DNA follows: TGTGCCAGCAGTAGATCCGGGACGGTGGATCAGCCCCAGCATTTT.

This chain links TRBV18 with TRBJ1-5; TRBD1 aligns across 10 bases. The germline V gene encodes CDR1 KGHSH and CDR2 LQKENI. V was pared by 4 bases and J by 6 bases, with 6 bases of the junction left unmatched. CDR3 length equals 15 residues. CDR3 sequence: CASSQGTGEGQPQHF. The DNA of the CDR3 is TGTGCCAGCTCACAGGGGACAGGGGAGGGTCAGCCCCAGCATTTT.

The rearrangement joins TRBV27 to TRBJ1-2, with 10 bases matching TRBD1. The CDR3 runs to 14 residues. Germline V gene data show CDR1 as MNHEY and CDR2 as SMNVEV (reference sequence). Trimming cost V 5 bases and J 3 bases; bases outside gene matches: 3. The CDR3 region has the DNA TGTGCCAGCAGTCCCGGGACAGGGGACTATGGCTACACCTTC. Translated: CASSPGTGDYGYTF.

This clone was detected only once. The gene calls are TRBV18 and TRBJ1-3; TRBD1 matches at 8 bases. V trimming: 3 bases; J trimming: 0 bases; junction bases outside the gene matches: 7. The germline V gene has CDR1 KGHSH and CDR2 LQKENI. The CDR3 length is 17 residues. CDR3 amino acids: CASSPTRQGSSGNTIYF. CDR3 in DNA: TGTGCCAGCTCACCCACGAGACAGGGGAGCTCTGGAAACACCATATATTTT.

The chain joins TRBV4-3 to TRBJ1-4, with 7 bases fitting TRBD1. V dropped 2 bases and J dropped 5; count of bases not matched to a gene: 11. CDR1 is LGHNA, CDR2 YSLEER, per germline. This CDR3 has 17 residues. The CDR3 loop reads CASSQSHRTGKNEKLFF. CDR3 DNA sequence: TGCGCCAGCAGCCAATCTCATAGGACAGGAAAAAATGAAAAACTGTTTTTT.

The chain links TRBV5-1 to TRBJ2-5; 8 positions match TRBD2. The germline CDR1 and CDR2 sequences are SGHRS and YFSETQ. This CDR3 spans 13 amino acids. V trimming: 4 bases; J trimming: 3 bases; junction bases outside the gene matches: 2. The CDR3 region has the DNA TGCGCCAGCAGCCGAGCGGGAGAAGAGACCCAGTACTTC. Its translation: CASSRAGEETQYF.

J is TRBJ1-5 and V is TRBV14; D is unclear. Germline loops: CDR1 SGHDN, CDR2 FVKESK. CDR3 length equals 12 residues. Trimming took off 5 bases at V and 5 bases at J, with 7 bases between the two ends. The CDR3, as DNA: TGTGCCAGCAGCTTCGGGGATCAGCCCCAGCATTTT. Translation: CASSFGDQPQHF.

The CDR3 loop reads CASSLGAGAGTDTQYF. The DNA of the CDR3 is TGTGCCAGCAGCTTAGGTGCGGGGGCGGGCACAGATACGCAGTATTTT. This sequence joins TRBV7-3 and TRBJ2-3, with D perhaps matching TRBD2 (7 bases). Trimming cost V 2 bases and J 1 base, with 13 bases left between them. This CDR3 has 16 amino acids. From germline, CDR1 is SGHTA and CDR2 FQGTGA.

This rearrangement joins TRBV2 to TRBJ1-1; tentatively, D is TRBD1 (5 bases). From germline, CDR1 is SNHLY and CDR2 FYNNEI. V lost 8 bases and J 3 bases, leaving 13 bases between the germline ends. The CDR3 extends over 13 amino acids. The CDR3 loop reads CASGNQGYTEAFF. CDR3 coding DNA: TGTGCCAGCGGAAATCAGGGCTACACTGAAGCTTTCTTT.

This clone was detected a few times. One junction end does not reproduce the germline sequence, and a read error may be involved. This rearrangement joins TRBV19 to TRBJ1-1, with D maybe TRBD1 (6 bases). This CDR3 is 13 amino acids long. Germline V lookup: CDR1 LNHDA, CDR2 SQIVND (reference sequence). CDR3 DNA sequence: TGTGCCAGTAGTACCCTCCGGGACACCGAAGCTTTCTTT. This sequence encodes CASSTLRDTEAFF.